The rows below give T cell receptor beta chains drawn from one sample of a study of T cell changes during pregnancy in multiple sclerosis. Sequencing used immunoSEQ multiplex PCR; TCRdb keeps in-frame clones, though not all of them. The table shows around 69,000 clones, with roughly 92% occurring only once. Sample: peripheral blood, taken in the third trimester of pregnancy. These receptors were taken from a female donor in good health, enrolled as a control in a pregnancy study. The CDR3 runs from the conserved cysteine through the conserved F or W. Each record gives: clone size, D gene, CDR3 length, V gene, J gene, CDR3 protein, CDR3 DNA. A D gene is named only where the DNA matches it firmly. Size values are once, few and many counts, or a class for expanded clones, and some rows have none.

clone size: -
D gene: TRBD1
CDR3 length: 16
V gene: TRBV11-2
J gene: TRBJ1-1
CDR3 protein: CASSSRTGWGNTEAFF
CDR3 DNA: TGTGCCAGCAGCTCCCGGACAGGATGGGGGAACACTGAAGCTTTCTTT

clone size: -
D gene: -
CDR3 length: 14
V gene: TRBV9
J gene: TRBJ2-7
CDR3 protein: CASSASSAGVEQYF
CDR3 DNA: TGTGCCAGCAGCGCGAGTTCAGCAGGGGTCGAGCAGTACTTC

clone size: -
D gene: TRBD2
CDR3 length: 15
V gene: TRBV2
J gene: TRBJ2-5
CDR3 protein: CASTKGGASGETQYF
CDR3 DNA: TGTGCCAGCACCAAAGGGGGGGCTAGCGGGGAGACCCAGTACTTC

clone size: -
D gene: -
CDR3 length: 14
V gene: TRBV21-1
J gene: TRBJ2-7
CDR3 protein: CASTTGGLAYEQYF
CDR3 DNA: TGTGCCAGCACCACAGGCGGACTAGCGTACGAGCAGTACTTC

clone size: once
D gene: TRBD1
CDR3 length: 15
V gene: TRBV30
J gene: TRBJ2-5
CDR3 protein: CAWSVRDRVLETQYF
CDR3 DNA: TGTGCCTGGAGTGTCCGGGACAGGGTGTTAGAGACCCAGTACTTC

clone size: -
D gene: -
CDR3 length: 14
V gene: TRBV19
J gene: TRBJ2-3
CDR3 protein: CASSGTWSADTQYF
CDR3 DNA: TGTGCCAGTAGCGGGACTTGGTCAGCAGATACGCAGTATTTT

clone size: -
D gene: -
CDR3 length: 14
V gene: TRBV28
J gene: TRBJ1-5
CDR3 protein: CASSPPDRYQPQHF
CDR3 DNA: TGTGCCAGCAGTCCGCCGGACAGATATCAGCCCCAGCATTTT

clone size: -
D gene: -
CDR3 length: 16
V gene: TRBV7-9
J gene: TRBJ1-2
CDR3 protein: CASSLGYRLPGVGYTF
CDR3 DNA: TGTGCCAGCAGCTTAGGATACAGGCTCCCGGGTGTTGGCTACACCTTC

clone size: once
D gene: TRBD1
CDR3 length: 16
V gene: TRBV6-4
J gene: TRBJ2-2
CDR3 protein: CASSDSRTGGTGELFF
CDR3 DNA: TGTGCCAGCAGTGACTCCAGGACAGGGGGCACCGGGGAGCTGTTTTTT

clone size: -
D gene: TRBD2
CDR3 length: 17
V gene: TRBV7-9
J gene: TRBJ2-3
CDR3 protein: CASSLGGAGWLEDTQYF
CDR3 DNA: TGTGCCAGCAGCCTTGGTGGAGCGGGGTGGCTTGAGGATACGCAGTATTTT

clone size: -
D gene: TRBD1
CDR3 length: 12
V gene: TRBV2
J gene: TRBJ1-1
CDR3 protein: CASRGTGTEAFF
CDR3 DNA: TGTGCCAGCAGGGGGACAGGGACGGAAGCTTTCTTT

clone size: few
D gene: TRBD1
CDR3 length: 16
V gene: TRBV2
J gene: TRBJ2-1
CDR3 protein: CASLPGQGVPYNEQFF
CDR3 DNA: TGTGCCAGCTTACCGGGACAGGGTGTCCCTTACAATGAGCAGTTCTTC

clone size: -
D gene: TRBD2
CDR3 length: 16
V gene: TRBV7-2
J gene: TRBJ2-1
CDR3 protein: CASSPRPLAGDNEQFF
CDR3 DNA: TGTGCCAGCAGCCCCAGGCCACTAGCGGGGGACAATGAGCAGTTCTTC

clone size: -
D gene: TRBD1
CDR3 length: 16
V gene: TRBV15
J gene: TRBJ1-6
CDR3 protein: CATSMGRRGLLSPLHF
CDR3 DNA: TGTGCCACCAGCATGGGGCGCAGGGGGCTTTTGTCACCCCTCCACTTT

clone size: -
D gene: -
CDR3 length: 14
V gene: TRBV19
J gene: TRBJ2-1
CDR3 protein: CASSLGTGFDEQFF
CDR3 DNA: TGTGCCAGTAGTCTCGGCACAGGGTTCGATGAGCAGTTCTTC

clone size: -
D gene: -
CDR3 length: 15
V gene: TRBV5-5
J gene: TRBJ2-5
CDR3 protein: CASSFLTYSQETQYF
CDR3 DNA: TGTGCCAGCAGCTTCCTAACTTATTCCCAAGAGACCCAGTACTTC

clone size: -
D gene: -
CDR3 length: 11
V gene: TRBV20-1
J gene: TRBJ2-3
CDR3 protein: CSAPRFDTQYF
CDR3 DNA: TGCAGTGCTCCCCGTTTCGATACGCAGTATTTT

clone size: -
D gene: -
CDR3 length: 14
V gene: TRBV4-1
J gene: TRBJ1-2
CDR3 protein: CASSQVTGLYGYTF
CDR3 DNA: TGCGCCAGCAGCCAAGTAACAGGCCTCTATGGCTACACCTTC

clone size: -
D gene: TRBD2
CDR3 length: 15
V gene: TRBV6-6
J gene: TRBJ2-7
CDR3 protein: CASSERLAGSDEQYF
CDR3 DNA: TGTGCCAGCAGTGAGCGACTAGCGGGATCAGACGAGCAGTACTTC

clone size: -
D gene: TRBD2
CDR3 length: 15
V gene: TRBV4-2
J gene: TRBJ2-1
CDR3 protein: CASSPQTSPTYEQFF
CDR3 DNA: TGTGCCAGCAGCCCCCAGACTAGCCCGACATATGAGCAGTTCTTC

clone size: -
D gene: -
CDR3 length: 18
V gene: TRBV5-1
J gene: TRBJ2-5
CDR3 protein: CASSRGYSRVAKQETQYF
CDR3 DNA: TGCGCCAGCAGCCGGGGGTACAGTCGGGTGGCTAAACAAGAGACCCAGTACTTC

clone size: -
D gene: -
CDR3 length: 11
V gene: TRBV30
J gene: TRBJ1-2
CDR3 protein: CAWSPLYGYTF
CDR3 DNA: TGTGCCTGGAGTCCCCTCTATGGCTACACCTTC

clone size: -
D gene: TRBD1
CDR3 length: 14
V gene: TRBV5-4
J gene: TRBJ2-7
CDR3 protein: CASSLEDRVYEQYF
CDR3 DNA: TGTGCCAGCAGCTTGGAGGACAGGGTGTACGAGCAGTACTTC

clone size: -
D gene: TRBD2
CDR3 length: 15
V gene: TRBV7-9
J gene: TRBJ2-1
CDR3 protein: CASSRSGGAYNEQFF
CDR3 DNA: TGTGCCAGCAGCCGTAGCGGGGGGGCCTACAATGAGCAGTTCTTC

clone size: -
D gene: TRBD2
CDR3 length: 14
V gene: TRBV7-3
J gene: TRBJ2-5
CDR3 protein: CASSLTSGSGTQYF
CDR3 DNA: TGTGCCAGCAGCCTAACTAGCGGGAGTGGGACCCAGTACTTC

clone size: once
D gene: -
CDR3 length: 13
V gene: TRBV11-2
J gene: TRBJ2-7
CDR3 protein: CASSLDARDEQYF
CDR3 DNA: TGTGCCAGCAGCTTAGACGCACGGGATGAGCAGTACTTC

clone size: -
D gene: TRBD2
CDR3 length: 16
V gene: TRBV9
J gene: TRBJ2-3
CDR3 protein: CASSGSSGSPGGKQYF
CDR3 DNA: TGTGCCAGCAGCGGTTCTAGCGGGAGCCCCGGAGGCAAGCAGTATTTT

clone size: once
D gene: -
CDR3 length: 15
V gene: TRBV11-2
J gene: TRBJ1-3
CDR3 protein: CASSSPGGLGNTIYF
CDR3 DNA: TGTGCCAGCAGCTCTCCCGGGGGGCTTGGAAACACCATATATTTT

clone size: few
D gene: -
CDR3 length: 13
V gene: TRBV7-2
J gene: TRBJ1-5
CDR3 protein: CASSSQGDQPQHF
CDR3 DNA: TGTGCCAGCAGTTCCCAAGGGGATCAGCCCCAGCATTTT

clone size: -
D gene: -
CDR3 length: 13
V gene: TRBV5-1
J gene: TRBJ1-2
CDR3 protein: CATRATGSYGYTF
CDR3 DNA: TGCGCCACCCGGGCCACAGGGAGCTATGGCTACACCTTC

clone size: -
D gene: TRBD2
CDR3 length: 14
V gene: TRBV30
J gene: TRBJ2-7
CDR3 protein: CAWSVGLAGREQYF
CDR3 DNA: TGTGCCTGGAGTGTCGGACTAGCAGGGCGCGAGCAGTACTTC

clone size: -
D gene: TRBD2
CDR3 length: 15
V gene: TRBV6-5
J gene: TRBJ2-7
CDR3 protein: CASSPGLAGTYEQYF
CDR3 DNA: TGTGCCAGCAGTCCGGGACTAGCGGGGACCTACGAGCAGTACTTC

clone size: -
D gene: -
CDR3 length: 15
V gene: TRBV19
J gene: TRBJ2-7
CDR3 protein: CASSYGDMGNIEQYF
CDR3 DNA: TGTGCCAGTAGCTATGGGGACATGGGGAACATCGAGCAGTACTTC

clone size: -
D gene: TRBD2
CDR3 length: 17
V gene: TRBV18
J gene: TRBJ2-1
CDR3 protein: CASSPLASGGPNNEQFF
CDR3 DNA: TGTGCCAGCTCACCATTGGCTAGCGGGGGGCCCAACAATGAGCAGTTCTTC

clone size: -
D gene: TRBD2
CDR3 length: 14
V gene: TRBV29-1
J gene: TRBJ2-1
CDR3 protein: CSVDRGTSGLEQFF
CDR3 DNA: TGCAGCGTTGACCGCGGGACTAGCGGTCTTGAGCAGTTCTTC

clone size: -
D gene: TRBD1
CDR3 length: 13
V gene: TRBV27
J gene: TRBJ1-2
CDR3 protein: CASSWTGGEGYTF
CDR3 DNA: TGTGCCAGCAGTTGGACAGGGGGGGAGGGCTACACCTTC

clone size: -
D gene: -
CDR3 length: 13
V gene: TRBV7-3
J gene: TRBJ2-7
CDR3 protein: CASSPSGSEVQYF
CDR3 DNA: TGTGCCAGCAGCCCGAGCGGTAGCGAGGTGCAGTACTTC

clone size: -
D gene: -
CDR3 length: 14
V gene: TRBV6-5
J gene: TRBJ1-3
CDR3 protein: CASIAGQTGNTIYF
CDR3 DNA: TGTGCCAGCATCGCTGGACAAACCGGAAACACCATATATTTT

clone size: -
D gene: TRBD1
CDR3 length: 14
V gene: TRBV6-6
J gene: TRBJ1-1
CDR3 protein: CASTLGQLNTEAFF
CDR3 DNA: TGTGCCAGCACATTGGGACAGTTGAACACTGAAGCTTTCTTT

clone size: -
D gene: -
CDR3 length: 15
V gene: TRBV6-5
J gene: TRBJ1-2
CDR3 protein: CASSYGLGSEGGYTF
CDR3 DNA: TGTGCCAGCAGTTATGGTTTGGGGTCTGAGGGAGGCTACACCTTC

clone size: -
D gene: TRBD2
CDR3 length: 18
V gene: TRBV7-2
J gene: TRBJ2-3
CDR3 protein: CASSLVGTSGSGTDTQYF
CDR3 DNA: TGTGCCAGCAGCTTAGTGGGGACTAGCGGGAGCGGTACAGATACGCAGTATTTT

clone size: -
D gene: TRBD1
CDR3 length: 17
V gene: TRBV30
J gene: TRBJ1-1
CDR3 protein: CAWSVGQGVPMNTEAFF
CDR3 DNA: TGTGCCTGGAGTGTCGGACAGGGGGTACCCATGAACACTGAAGCTTTCTTT

clone size: -
D gene: -
CDR3 length: 13
V gene: TRBV9
J gene: TRBJ1-2
CDR3 protein: CASRGIMGYGYTF
CDR3 DNA: TGTGCCAGCCGGGGGATTATGGGGTATGGCTACACCTTC

clone size: -
D gene: TRBD1
CDR3 length: 15
V gene: TRBV18
J gene: TRBJ1-3
CDR3 protein: CASSPGQGRGNTIYF
CDR3 DNA: TGTGCCAGCTCACCAGGACAGGGACGGGGAAACACCATATATTTT

clone size: -
D gene: TRBD2
CDR3 length: 15
V gene: TRBV9
J gene: TRBJ2-2
CDR3 protein: CASSVTSVTPGELFF
CDR3 DNA: TGTGCCAGCAGCGTCACTAGCGTCACCCCCGGGGAGCTGTTTTTT

clone size: -
D gene: TRBD1
CDR3 length: 14
V gene: TRBV11-2
J gene: TRBJ2-1
CDR3 protein: CASSLDPRGNEQFF
CDR3 DNA: TGTGCCAGCAGCTTAGATCCCAGGGGGAATGAGCAGTTCTTC

clone size: -
D gene: -
CDR3 length: 13
V gene: TRBV7-9
J gene: TRBJ1-2
CDR3 protein: CASSPQANYGYTF
CDR3 DNA: TGTGCCAGCAGCCCACAGGCGAACTATGGCTACACCTTC

clone size: once
D gene: TRBD2
CDR3 length: 15
V gene: TRBV28
J gene: TRBJ2-5
CDR3 protein: CASSLPLAVQETQYF
CDR3 DNA: TGTGCCAGCAGTTTACCCCTAGCGGTCCAAGAGACCCAGTACTTC

clone size: -
D gene: TRBD2
CDR3 length: 15
V gene: TRBV6-5
J gene: TRBJ2-3
CDR3 protein: CASSRTSGGGDTQYF
CDR3 DNA: TGTGCCAGCAGTCGGACTAGCGGGGGGGGTGATACGCAGTATTTT

clone size: -
D gene: -
CDR3 length: 13
V gene: TRBV5-1
J gene: TRBJ1-1
CDR3 protein: CASERQPNTEAFF
CDR3 DNA: TGCGCCAGCGAGAGACAGCCAAACACTGAAGCTTTCTTT

clone size: -
D gene: -
CDR3 length: 14
V gene: TRBV7-2
J gene: TRBJ2-1
CDR3 protein: CASSLLVWRDEQFF
CDR3 DNA: TGTGCCAGCAGCTTATTAGTGTGGCGGGACGAGCAGTTCTTC

clone size: once
D gene: -
CDR3 length: 14
V gene: TRBV19
J gene: TRBJ1-2
CDR3 protein: CASSKGGIFYGYTF
CDR3 DNA: TGTGCCAGTAGTAAAGGAGGAATTTTCTATGGCTACACCTTC

clone size: -
D gene: TRBD2
CDR3 length: 18
V gene: TRBV7-9
J gene: TRBJ2-3
CDR3 protein: CASSLGSGLAGSTDTQYF
CDR3 DNA: TGTGCCAGCAGCTTAGGGTCGGGACTAGCGGGGAGCACAGATACGCAGTATTTT